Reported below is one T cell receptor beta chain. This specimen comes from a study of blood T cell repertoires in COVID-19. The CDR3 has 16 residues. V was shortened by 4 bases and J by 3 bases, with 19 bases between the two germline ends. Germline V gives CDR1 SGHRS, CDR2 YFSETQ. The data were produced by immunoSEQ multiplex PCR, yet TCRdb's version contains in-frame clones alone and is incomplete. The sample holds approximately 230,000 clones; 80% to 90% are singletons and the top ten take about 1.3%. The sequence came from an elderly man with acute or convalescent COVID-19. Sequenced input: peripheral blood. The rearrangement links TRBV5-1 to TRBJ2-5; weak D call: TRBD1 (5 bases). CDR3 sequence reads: CASSPYFTGSKETQYF. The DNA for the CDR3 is TGCGCCAGCAGCCCCTATTTTACAGGATCCAAAGAGACCCAGTACTTC.